This TCR beta chain was identified in a study of blood T cell repertoires in COVID-19. Overall study context: Acute and convalescent COVID-19 samples came from the United States, Italy and Spain.

Repertoires were generated with immunoSEQ multiplex PCR, while TCRdb's copy carries only in-frame clones and drops some. This sample has some 400,000 clones, with nearly 90% found just once. This CDR3 has 17 amino acids. Unmatched junction bases numbered 12, after V lost 1 base and J lost 4 bases. The germline gives CDR1 SGHDT, CDR2 YYEEEE. In terms of age and location, participants ranged from about 18 to 90 years and lived in about 25 US areas. In assigning cohorts, the study relied on participant-reported clinical history. The sequence came from a woman aged 25 to 39 who had recovered from COVID-19. The chain links TRBV5-6 to TRBJ2-5; 8 bases match TRBD2. Source material: PBMCs or T cells enriched from blood (not recorded which). The CDR3 here is CASSLRAGAPYGETQYF. The CDR3 coding sequence is TGTGCCAGCAGCTTGAGAGCGGGGGCGCCTTATGGAGAGACCCAGTACTTC.